This T cell receptor beta chain appears in the sequencing data of a study of T cell responses to AZD1222 COVID-19 vaccine. Study as a whole: Second-dose groups at about 4 or about 12 weeks were pooled. Study-wide points: A mostly white British donor set with more females was recruited, and clonal diversity was possibly underestimated. Unmutated variant regions are reportedly targeted by nearly half of spike-specific TCRs. CD4 TCRs covered the whole spike, strongest at regions 160-218 and 743-854.

The CDR3 consists of 14 residues. CDR1 MNHEY and CDR2 SVGEGT come from the germline V gene. V lost 2 bases and J 2 bases, leaving 10 bases between the germline ends. Sequencing used immunoSEQ multiplex PCR; TCRdb keeps in-frame clones, though not all of them. The sample lists about 160,000 clones; approximately 92% were seen once. As concerns this clone: Its matching antigen is unknown.

Material: peripheral blood, obtained on day 0 of AZD1222 vaccination. V is TRBV6-2 or TRBV6-3 and J is TRBJ2-7; D uncertain. This receptor was obtained from an adult in good health. The CDR3 region is CASSYMARTYEQYV. The CDR3 DNA reads TGTGCCAGCAGTTACATGGCGCGTACCTACGAGCAGTACGTC.